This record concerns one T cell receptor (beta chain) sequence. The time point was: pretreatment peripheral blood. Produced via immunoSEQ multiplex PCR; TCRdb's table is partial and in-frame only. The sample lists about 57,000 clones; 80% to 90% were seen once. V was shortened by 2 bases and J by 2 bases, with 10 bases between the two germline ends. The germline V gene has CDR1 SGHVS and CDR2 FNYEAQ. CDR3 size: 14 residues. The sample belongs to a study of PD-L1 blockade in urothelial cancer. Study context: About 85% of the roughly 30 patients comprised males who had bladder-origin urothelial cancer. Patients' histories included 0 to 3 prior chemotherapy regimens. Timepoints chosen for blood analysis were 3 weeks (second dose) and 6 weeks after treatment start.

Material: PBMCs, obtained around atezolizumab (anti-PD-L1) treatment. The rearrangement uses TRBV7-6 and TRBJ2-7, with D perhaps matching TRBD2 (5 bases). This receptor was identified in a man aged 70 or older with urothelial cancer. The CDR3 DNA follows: TGTGCCAGCAGCTTAAACGGGGATACCTACGAGCAGTACTTC. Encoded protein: CASSLNGDTYEQYF. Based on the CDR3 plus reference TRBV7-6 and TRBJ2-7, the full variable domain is GAGVSQSPRYKVTKRGQDVALRCDPISGHVSLYWYRQALGQGPEFLTYFNYEAQQDKSGLPNDRFSAERPEGSISTLTIQRTEQRDSAMYRCASSLNGDTYEQYFGPGTRLTVT.